This TCR beta chain was identified in a study of blood T cells in healthy people across ages. Findings and limits, study-wide: No conclusive comparison of naive versus antigen-experienced cells was possible with unsorted PBMCs.

Primers used in a second PCR of about 6 to 11 cycles were a sample-barcoded 5' primer and a J-beta primer mix. TCRdb itself ran the 5' RACE reads through MiXCR, one entry per CDR3 protein. Found here are over a million distinct CDR3 sequences, about 45% of them singletons; the top ten hold 4%. Between the trimmed V and J ends, which lost 0 bases and 4 bases, there was a span of 15 bases. The CDR3 loop spans 15 amino acids. CDR1 is DFQATT and CDR2 is SNEGSKA in the germline V gene (reference sequence). A word on this clonotype: Its antigen is not known.

Total RNA, at least 6 micrograms per sample, was extracted from PBMCs. Sample: blood. This clonotype was obtained from a young woman in good health. The chain has TRBV20-1 and TRBJ2-5, with D possibly TRBD1 on 5 matching bases. The CDR3 coding sequence is TGCAGTGCTAGAGATCCCCAGGGAACCGGAGAGACCCAGTACTTC. Translating gives CSARDPQGTGETQYF.